These 7 T cell receptor beta chains originate from one sample sequenced in a study of cytomegalovirus exposure and HLA in healthy donors. The data were produced by immunoSEQ multiplex PCR, yet TCRdb's version contains in-frame clones alone and is incomplete. The table includes 100,000 to 150,000 clones, 89% detected once. The sample consisted of PBMCs. Receptor source: a woman aged 18 to 35 in good health and CMV-seronegative.

The chain links TRBV5-4 to TRBJ1-4; D remains ambiguous. Germline values: CDR1 SGHNT, CDR2 YYREEE (reference sequence). This CDR3 is 12 amino acids long. Trimming removed 7 bases at V and 4 bases at J, with 8 bases between. Written as DNA, the CDR3 is TGTGCCAGCCAACGGTTTAATGAAAAACTGTTTTTT. It encodes CASQRFNEKLFF.

The gene calls are TRBV9 and TRBJ2-1, with 8 bases identical to TRBD2. The CDR3 is 19 amino acids. The ends lost 0 bases at V and 9 bases at J; junction bases unmatched: 20. Germline CDR1 is SGDLS and CDR2 is YYNGEE. CDR3 region: CASSVDGLALGRIVPEQFF. Here the CDR3 DNA reads TGTGCCAGCAGCGTAGACGGACTAGCCCTCGGTCGGATCGTTCCTGAGCAGTTCTTC.

This chain joins TRBV4-1 and TRBJ2-7, with D perhaps matching TRBD2 (7 bases). Germline V gives CDR1 MGHRA, CDR2 YSYEKL. The CDR3 covers 15 residues. Trimming left V 4 bases short and J 2 bases short, with 15 bases between. CDR3 nucleotides: TGCGCCAGCAGCCTAACAACAGGGACTACCTACGAGCAGTACTTC. Protein: CASSLTTGTTYEQYF.

The CDR3 is CASSLVSRGSGNEQFF. In DNA, the CDR3 is TGTGCCAGCAGCTTAGTATCCAGGGGATCGGGGAATGAGCAGTTCTTC. The chain carries TRBV7-2 and TRBJ2-1; D is possibly TRBD1 (6 bases). Trimming shortened V by 1 base and J by 7 bases, and 17 bases separated the two germline ends. Germline lookup yields CDR1 SGHTA and CDR2 FQGNSA. The CDR3 has 16 amino acids.

This chain links TRBV4-1 with TRBJ2-1; 7 positions match TRBD2. After removal of 3 bases from V and 2 bases from J, the junction contained 7 bases not matched to a gene. This CDR3 has 16 amino acids. From germline, CDR1 is MGHRA and CDR2 YSYEKL. The CDR3 DNA is TGCGCCAGCAGCCATTTGGGGAGGGGAGCCTACAATGAGCAGTTCTTC. The encoded protein is CASSHLGRGAYNEQFF.

This chain uses TRBV11-2 with TRBJ2-7, with D perhaps TRBD1 (6 bases). Trimming cost V 3 bases and J 3 bases, with 12 bases left between them. This CDR3 is 14 amino acids long. CDR1 SGHAT and CDR2 FQNNGV come from the germline V gene. The CDR3 sequence: CASSFGRGSYEQYF. In DNA form, the CDR3 reads TGTGCCAGCAGCTTCGGCAGGGGCAGCTACGAGCAGTACTTC. The whole variable domain, remainder taken from reference TRBV11-2 and TRBJ2-7, is EAGVAQSPRYKIIEKRQSVAFWCNPISGHATLYWYQQILGQGPKLLIQFQNNGVVDDSQLPKDRFSAERLKGVDSTLKIQPAKLEDSAVYLCASSFGRGSYEQYFGPGTRLTVT.

This clone was observed a single time. The chain uses TRBV7-6 and TRBJ2-5; TRBD1 matches 9 bases. Germline assignment: CDR1 SGHVS and CDR2 FNYEAQ. CDR3 length: 16 amino acids. The V segment lost 5 bases and the J segment 5 bases; nucleotides outside the gene matches: 12. CDR3 residues: CASSRKPGQGVETQYF. For the CDR3, the DNA is TGTGCCAGCAGCCGAAAACCGGGACAGGGAGTGGAGACCCAGTACTTC.